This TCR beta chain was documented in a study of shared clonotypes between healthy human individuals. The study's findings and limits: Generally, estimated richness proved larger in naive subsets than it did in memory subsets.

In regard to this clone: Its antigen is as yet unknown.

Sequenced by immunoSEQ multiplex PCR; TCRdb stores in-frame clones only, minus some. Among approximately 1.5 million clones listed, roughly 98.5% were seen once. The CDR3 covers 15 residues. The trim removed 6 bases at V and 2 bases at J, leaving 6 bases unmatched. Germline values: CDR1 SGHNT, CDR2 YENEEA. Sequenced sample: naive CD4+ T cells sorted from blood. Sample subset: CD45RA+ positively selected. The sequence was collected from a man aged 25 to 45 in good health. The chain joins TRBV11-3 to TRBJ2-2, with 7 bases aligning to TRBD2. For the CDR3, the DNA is TGTGCCAGCAGGGCGGCGGGAGCCAACACCGGGGAGCTGTTTTTT. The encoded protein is CASRAAGANTGELFF.